Listed here are 12 T cell receptor beta chains from one sample, sequenced in a study of graft-versus-host responses after intestinal transplantation. The table came from immunoSEQ multiplex PCR; TCRdb's copy has only in-frame clones and leaves some out. The sample consists of tens of thousands of clones, about nine tenths of them appearing once. Their recognized antigens are unknown. The sample here was unstimulated CD4+ T cells sorted from spleen or lymph node cells, taken before intestinal transplant. These receptors originate from a human donor who received an intestinal transplant.

The chain recombines TRBV5-6 with TRBJ2-7, with D maybe TRBD2 (5 bases). Deletions cut 0 bases from V and 4 bases from J, with 14 bases between. CDR1 SGHDT and CDR2 YYEEEE come from the germline V gene. The CDR3 extends over 15 amino acids. CDR3 in amino acids: CASSLGVRSGYEQYF. CDR3 nucleotides: TGTGCCAGCAGCTTGGGGGTGCGGAGCGGATACGAGCAGTACTTC. The full variable domain, in which reference TRBV5-6 and TRBJ2-7 provide the parts outside the CDR3, is DAGVTQSPTHLIKTRGQQVTLRCSPKSGHDTVSWYQQALGQGPQFIFQYYEEEERQRGNFPDRFSGHQFPNYSSELNVNALLLGDSALYLCASSLGVRSGYEQYFGPGTRLTVT.

The chain combines TRBV19 with TRBJ2-3, with 9 bases that match TRBD1. Germline CDR1 reads LNHDA; CDR2 reads SQIVND (reference sequence). This CDR3 contains 16 residues. With 5 bases clipped from V and 4 bases from J, the junction kept 10 bases outside the gene matches. CDR3 coding DNA: TGTGCCAGTAGTTACCGACAGGGGGGTAGCGCAGATACGCAGTATTTT. This codes for CASSYRQGGSADTQYF.

The chain couples TRBV14 to TRBJ2-1; 11 positions agree with TRBD2. This CDR3 contains 19 residues. The ends lost 1 base at V and 0 bases at J; junction bases unmatched: 8. The germline V gene has CDR1 SGHDN and CDR2 FVKESK. The CDR3 DNA sequence: TGTGCCAGCAGCCAAGGACCTAGCGGGAGGCCTGGCTCCTACAATGAGCAGTTCTTC. It encodes CASSQGPSGRPGSYNEQFF.

This chain links TRBV18 with TRBJ2-3; the D call may be TRBD1 or TRBD2 (5 bases each). The germline gives CDR1 KGHSH, CDR2 LQKENI. The CDR3 runs 16 residues. CDR3 sequence reads: CGTKKAASPDSDTQYF. The CDR3 region has the DNA TGTGGGACAAAAAAGGCGGCTAGCCCCGATTCAGATACGCAGTATTTT.

The chain is built from TRBV19 and TRBJ2-2; D unclear. Germline V gene data show CDR1 as LNHDA and CDR2 as SQIVND (reference sequence). The CDR3 loop spans 15 amino acids. V was shortened by 7 bases and J by 2 bases, with 14 bases between the two germline ends. This CDR3 reads CASMVGHRNTGELFF. The DNA of the CDR3 is TGTGCCAGTATGGTAGGTCATCGCAACACCGGGGAGCTGTTTTTT.

This clone was seen only once. This chain joins TRBV5-1 and TRBJ2-2; 12 bases align to TRBD2. CDR3 length: 18 amino acids. Germline-derived CDR1 and CDR2 are SGHRS and YFSETQ. Germline trimming cut 3 bases from V and 5 bases from J; bases unmatched to any gene: 11. CDR3 amino acids: CASSSTASGRASTGELFF. CDR3 DNA sequence: TGCGCCAGCAGCTCCACGGCTAGCGGGAGGGCCAGTACCGGGGAGCTGTTTTTT.

This clone has just one count. V and J are TRBV7-3 and TRBJ2-5; 8 nucleotides line up with TRBD2. The J call may be in error: the DNA end matches TRBJ2-7 better. The CDR3 consists of 16 residues. Germline CDR1 reads SGHTA; CDR2 reads FQGTGA. CDR3 loop: CASSLSPAGVTYEQYF. CDR3 coding DNA: TGTGCCAGCAGCTTAAGCCCAGCGGGAGTCACCTACGAGCAGTACTTC.

With regard to this clone: Other nucleotide sequences from this sample produce the same CDR3. This rearrangement joins TRBV6-6 to TRBJ2-5; 8 bases map to TRBD1. The germline V gene has CDR1 MNHNY and CDR2 SVGAGI (reference sequence). CDR3 size: 16 residues. Trimming at V came to 6 bases and at J to 5 bases, leaving 14 bases not matched to a gene. CDR3 nucleotides: TGTGCCAGCAGGCCCCGGGACAGGCTTGCGGAGGAGACCCAGTACTTC. Its translation is CASRPRDRLAEETQYF.

The CDR3 nucleotides read TGCGCCAGCAGTGAGGGGGCTAGGGAGACCCAGTACTTC. As protein: CASSEGARETQYF. The rearrangement uses TRBV10-1 and TRBJ2-5; tentatively, D is TRBD1 (5 bases). This CDR3 region has 13 residues. Per the germline V gene, CDR1 is WNHNN and CDR2 is SYGVQD (reference sequence). Trimming pared 2 bases from V and 5 bases from J, leaving 9 bases between.

V usage is TRBV6-5 and J usage is TRBJ1-4; tentative D call: TRBD1 (5 bases). V was trimmed by 2 bases and J by 9 bases, leaving 16 bases between them. The CDR3 runs 15 residues. CDR1 is MNHEY, CDR2 SVGAGI, per germline. CDR3 sequence (DNA): TGTGCCAGCAGTTACCGCGGGGCAACCCCACAAAAACTGTTTTTT. This translates into CASSYRGATPQKLFF.

This clone was picked up a small number of times. V and J are TRBV7-2 and TRBJ2-1; 9 nucleotides align to TRBD2. Germline CDR1 reads SGHTA; CDR2 reads FQGNSA. This CDR3 has 15 residues. V lost 3 bases and J lost 7; bases outside the gene matches: 7. CDR3 sequence reads: CASSFNGGRANEQFF. The CDR3 bases are TGTGCCAGCAGCTTCAACGGCGGGAGGGCAAATGAGCAGTTCTTC.

In its sample, this clone was seen once. This chain connects TRBV5-6 to TRBJ2-1, with 11 bases aligning to TRBD2. Trimming cost V 0 bases and J 7 bases; bases outside gene matches: 9. CDR3 length equals 17 residues. CDR1 and CDR2 from the germline V gene are SGHDT and YYEEEE. The CDR3 nucleotides read TGTGCCAGCAGCTTGGGGTTTACGCTAGCGGGAGGTAATGAGCAGTTCTTC. Its protein product is CASSLGFTLAGGNEQFF. The whole variable domain, remainder taken from reference TRBV5-6 and TRBJ2-1, is DAGVTQSPTHLIKTRGQQVTLRCSPKSGHDTVSWYQQALGQGPQFIFQYYEEEERQRGNFPDRFSGHQFPNYSSELNVNALLLGDSALYLCASSLGFTLAGGNEQFFGPGTRLTVL.